This T cell receptor beta chain was identified during a study of identical twins. Study-level findings and limits: Beta out-of-frame sequences displayed a weaker excess of sharing between twins. Cross-sectional statistical analysis was relied on for the conclusions, without the same donors being followed.

Germline lookup yields CDR1 LGHNA and CDR2 YNFKEQ. This CDR3 region has 17 residues. The V and J ends lost 4 bases and 6 bases, in that order; junction bases with no gene match: 15. On this clonotype itself: Its antigen is currently unknown.

Unique molecular identifiers were in the cDNA, with template-switch universal primer binding. TCRdb reanalysed the 5' RACE reads using MiXCR and keeps one entry per CDR3 protein. The sample shows roughly 1,500,000 distinct CDR3 sequences, more than 30% of them seen only once. Everyone who gave samples was a healthy Caucasian. Material for sequencing was cord blood. The sequence was obtained from a newborn girl in good health. The genes are TRBV4-2 and TRBJ1-5; 7 bases align to TRBD1. This CDR3 is CASSLDVGRGGSQPQHF. CDR3 nucleotide sequence: TGTGCCAGCAGCCTTGACGTGGGCAGGGGGGGAAGTCAGCCCCAGCATTTT.